This TCR beta chain was captured by sequencing in a study of blood T cells in healthy people across ages. Primers used in a second PCR of roughly 6 to 12 cycles were a sample-barcoded 5' primer and a J-beta primer mix. TCRdb itself ran the 5' RACE reads through MiXCR, one entry per CDR3 protein. The profile covers more than 800,000 distinct CDR3 sequences, with more than 25% appearing a single time and about 18% taken by the ten largest. This clonotype was detected only a few times. The CDR3 is made up of 14 amino acids. Trimming took off 3 bases at V and 4 bases at J, with 10 bases between the two ends.

Sequenced material: blood. This TCR derives from a woman older than 75 in good health. V gene TRBV12-3 or TRBV12-4 combines with J gene TRBJ1-5; no firm D call. CDR3 in amino acids: CASSLRPPNQPQHF. The CDR3 DNA sequence: TGTGCCAGCAGTTTGAGGCCACCTAATCAGCCCCAGCATTTT.